Reported below is one TCR beta chain. Its binding antigen is unknown. Sequence at one end of the junction differs from germline and may be a read error. This sample is drawn from a study of response to subunit inactivated influenza vaccine (dated 2018 in TCRdb). Turning to the overall study: Deep quantitative profiling of the T cell receptor repertoire was used in the study to follow responses to a trivalent subunit inactivated influenza vaccine. The full study reports these points: The authors suggested that each seasonal influenza vaccination may recruit only a limited number of new T cells.

Libraries were constructed by RT-PCR. Sequencing used an Illumina HiSeq 2500. TCRdb took the public reads, trimmed them with fastp at Q25, ran MiXCR for clone calling and kept in-frame beta chains. One record per CDR3 amino acid sequence lists the most common genes and DNA. The sample table holds 710,000 or so distinct CDR3 sequences, of which approximately 15% were seen once. The ten largest clonotypes hold roughly 12% of the sample. The germline V gene (reference sequence) provides CDR1 DFQATT and CDR2 SNEGSKA. The CDR3 numbers 16 residues from cysteine through phenylalanine. The kept DNA is CDR3 alone, 48 bases in frame from the first base.

This clonotype was obtained from a man aged 45-65 years who received an inactivated influenza vaccine. Donor details come from another sample of the same person, matched by shared clones. The specimen was PBMCs from blood, collected 12 days after vaccination. The V and J genes are TRBV20-1 and TRBJ1-6, with the D gene not confidently named. The CDR3 region reads CRARGGNGSYNSPLHF. The nucleotide sequence is given as TGCAGAGCTAGAGGAGGGAATGGCTCCTATAATTCACCCCTCCACTTT.